The 10 T cell receptor beta chains presented below share a single source sample, sequenced in a study of breast tumors, draining lymph nodes, adjacent tissues. TCRdb re-analysed the multiplex PCR reads in MiXCR, keeping a single row per CDR3 protein. The data contain some 170,000 distinct CDR3 sequences, 33% of them singletons. Breast cancer patients provided tissue from their axillary draining lymph nodes. The material sequenced was axillary lymph node tissue. These receptor sequences come from a female donor with breast cancer. Some clones in this sample may be carry-over from other donors' samples.

There are many counts of this clonotype. J is TRBJ2-1 and V is TRBV29-1, with TRBD2 identical over 14 bases. This CDR3 contains 15 residues. V gave up 4 bases and J gave up 9 bases; unmatched junction bases: 8. CDR1 SQVTM and CDR2 ANQGSEA come from the germline V gene. CDR3 region: CSVVRTSGRFAEQFF. The CDR3 DNA follows: TGCAGCGTTGTCCGGACTAGCGGGAGGTTCGCTGAGCAGTTCTTC.

This clonotype was counted at least ten times. This chain links TRBV30 with TRBJ1-5, with D possibly being TRBD1 (5 bases). The germline V gene has CDR1 GTSNPN and CDR2 SVGIG (reference sequence). The V and J ends lost 4 bases and 3 bases respectively, with 10 bases between them. The CDR3 is 13 amino acids. CDR3 sequence: CAWNRGSNQPQHF. CDR3 nucleotide sequence: TGTGCCTGGAATCGGGGGTCCAATCAGCCCCAGCATTTT.

This clonotype was recorded many times. The V gene is TRBV3-1, the J gene TRBJ2-7, with TRBD1 matching over 10 bases. Germline CDR1 reads LGHDT; CDR2 reads YNNKEL (reference sequence). CDR3 length equals 15 residues. V was pared by 4 bases and J by 6 bases, with 9 bases of the junction left unmatched. The DNA for the CDR3 is TGTGCCAGCAGCCCGCGGCGGACAGGGGGGAGCGAGCAGTACTTC. Translated: CASSPRRTGGSEQYF.

This chain uses TRBV5-4 with TRBJ2-4; D may be TRBD1 (6 bases). The V and J ends lost 4 bases and 7 bases respectively, with 15 bases between them. Germline-derived CDR1 and CDR2 are SGHNT and YYREEE (reference sequence). This CDR3 is built from 14 residues. CDR3 protein: CASSRDMTRNIQYF. CDR3 nucleotides: TGTGCCAGCAGCCGGGACATGACTCGGAACATTCAGTACTTC.

In its sample, this clonotype was seen many times. The chain employs TRBV12-3 or TRBV12-4 and TRBJ1-2; TRBD1 might be the D (6 bases). This CDR3 is 13 amino acids long. V lost 2 bases and J lost 4, with 8 bases in between. CDR3: CASSLLGAYGYTF. CDR3 nucleotide sequence: TGTGCCAGCAGTTTACTGGGGGCCTATGGCTACACCTTC.

Many counts were recorded for this clonotype. The gene calls are TRBV3-1 and TRBJ2-7; D unclear. The ends were cut back, 1 base at V and 5 bases at J, with 15 bases in the middle. CDR3 length: 15 residues. Per the germline V gene, CDR1 is LGHDT and CDR2 is YNNKEL (reference sequence). CDR3 in amino acids: CASSQGAGPAHEQYF. CDR3 coding DNA: TGTGCCAGCAGCCAAGGGGCAGGCCCCGCCCACGAGCAGTACTTC.

This clonotype was recorded at least ten times. The rearrangement joins TRBV9 to TRBJ1-4; TRBD1 matches 9 bases. CDR1 SGDLS and CDR2 YYNGEE come from the germline V gene. Trimming cost V 3 bases and J 6 bases; bases outside gene matches: 12. This CDR3 is built from 17 residues. CDR3 bases: TGTGCCAGCAGCGCGGAGGCGGGACAGGGTCGGGATGAAAAACTGTTTTTT. Its protein is CASSAEAGQGRDEKLFF.

Comments on this clonotype: Possible read error: a much larger clone is one base away. The genes are TRBV20-1 and TRBJ2-7, with a weak D call TRBD2 (5 bases). The CDR3 is made up of 14 amino acids. V was trimmed by 0 bases and J by 6 bases, leaving 15 bases between them. CDR1 and CDR2 from the germline V gene are DFQATT and SNEGSKA (reference sequence). As DNA, the CDR3 is TGCAGTGCTAGAGATTCCCAGCGGAAGTCCGAGCAGTACTTC. It codes for CSARDSQRKSEQYF.

This clonotype was found many times. CDR3 sequence reads: CASSTSRQGARETQYF. The CDR3 DNA reads TGTGCCAGCAGCACCTCTCGACAGGGGGCGAGGGAGACCCAGTACTTC. J is TRBJ2-5 and V is TRBV7-9, with 10 bases aligning to TRBD1. Germline V lookup: CDR1 SEHNR, CDR2 FQNEAQ (reference sequence). Losses at the gene ends were 5 bases for V and 5 bases for J; bases not matched to a gene: 11. The CDR3 consists of 16 residues.

This clonotype was recorded at least ten times. J is TRBJ2-5 and V is TRBV28, with TRBD2 identical over 7 bases. Germline V CDR1 and CDR2: MDHEN, SYDVKM. CDR3 length equals 17 residues. Losses at the gene ends were 11 bases for V and 1 base for J; bases not matched to a gene: 19. The CDR3 DNA follows: TGTGCCGCCGGGACCGCTTCGGGGGGTATCGGCCAAGAGACCCAGTACTTC. Residues: CAAGTASGGIGQETQYF.